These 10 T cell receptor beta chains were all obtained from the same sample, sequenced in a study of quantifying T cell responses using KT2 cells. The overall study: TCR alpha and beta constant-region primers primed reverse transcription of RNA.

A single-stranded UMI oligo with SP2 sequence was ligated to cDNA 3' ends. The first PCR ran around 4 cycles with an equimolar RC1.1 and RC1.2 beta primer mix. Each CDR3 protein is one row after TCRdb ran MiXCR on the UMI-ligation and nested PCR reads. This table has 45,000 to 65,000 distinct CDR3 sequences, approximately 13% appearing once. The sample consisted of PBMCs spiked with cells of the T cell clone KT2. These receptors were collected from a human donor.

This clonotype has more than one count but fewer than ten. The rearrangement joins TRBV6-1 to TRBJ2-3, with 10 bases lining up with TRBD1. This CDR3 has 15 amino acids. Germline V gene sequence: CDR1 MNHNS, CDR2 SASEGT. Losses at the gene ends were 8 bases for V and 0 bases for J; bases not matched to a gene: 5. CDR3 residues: CASLDRGPSTDTQYF. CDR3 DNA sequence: TGTGCCAGCCTCGACAGGGGGCCAAGCACAGATACGCAGTATTTT.

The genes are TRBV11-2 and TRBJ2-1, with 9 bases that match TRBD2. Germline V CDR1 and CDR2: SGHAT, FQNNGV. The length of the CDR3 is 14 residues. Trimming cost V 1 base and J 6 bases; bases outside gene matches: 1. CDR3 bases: TGTGCCAGCAGCTTAGTACTAGCGGGCAATGAGCAGTTCTTC. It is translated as CASSLVLAGNEQFF.

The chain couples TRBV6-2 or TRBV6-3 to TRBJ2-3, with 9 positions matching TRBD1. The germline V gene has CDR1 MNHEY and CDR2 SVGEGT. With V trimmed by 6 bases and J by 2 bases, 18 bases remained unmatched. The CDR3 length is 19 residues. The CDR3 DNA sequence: TGTGCCAGCAGGAAAGAAAACCGAGGGACAGGGTGGGACACAGATACGCAGTATTTT. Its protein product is CASRKENRGTGWDTDTQYF.

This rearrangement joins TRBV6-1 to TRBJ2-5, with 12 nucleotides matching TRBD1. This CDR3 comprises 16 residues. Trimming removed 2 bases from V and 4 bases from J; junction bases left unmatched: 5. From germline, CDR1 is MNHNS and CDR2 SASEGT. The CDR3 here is CASSEPLGQGAETQYF. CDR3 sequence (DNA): TGTGCCAGCAGTGAACCCCTGGGACAGGGGGCAGAGACCCAGTACTTC.

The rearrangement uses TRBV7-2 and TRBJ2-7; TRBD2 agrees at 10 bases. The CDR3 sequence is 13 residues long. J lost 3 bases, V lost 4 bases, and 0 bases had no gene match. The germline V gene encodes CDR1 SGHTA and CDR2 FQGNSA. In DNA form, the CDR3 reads TGTGCCAGCAGCTCTAGCGGGAGCTACGAGCAGTACTTC. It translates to CASSSSGSYEQYF.

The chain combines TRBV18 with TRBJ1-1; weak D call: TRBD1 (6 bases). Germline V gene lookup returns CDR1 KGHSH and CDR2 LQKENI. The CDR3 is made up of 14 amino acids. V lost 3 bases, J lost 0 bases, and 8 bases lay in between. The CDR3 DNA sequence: TGTGCCAGCTCACCGGACAGTATGAACACTGAAGCTTTCTTT. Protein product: CASSPDSMNTEAFF.

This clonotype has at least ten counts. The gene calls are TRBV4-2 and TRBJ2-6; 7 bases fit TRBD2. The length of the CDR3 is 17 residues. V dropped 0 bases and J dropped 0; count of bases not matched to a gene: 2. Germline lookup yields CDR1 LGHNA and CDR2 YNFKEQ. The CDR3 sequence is CASSQEWEGSGANVLTF. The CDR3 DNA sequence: TGTGCCAGCAGCCAAGAATGGGAGGGCTCTGGGGCCAACGTCCTGACTTTC.

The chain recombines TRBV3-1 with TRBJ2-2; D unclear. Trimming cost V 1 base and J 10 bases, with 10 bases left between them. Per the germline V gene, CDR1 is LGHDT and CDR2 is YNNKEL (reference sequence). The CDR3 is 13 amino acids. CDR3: CASSQVEPVELFF. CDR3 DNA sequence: TGTGCCAGCAGCCAAGTAGAACCAGTGGAGCTGTTTTTT.

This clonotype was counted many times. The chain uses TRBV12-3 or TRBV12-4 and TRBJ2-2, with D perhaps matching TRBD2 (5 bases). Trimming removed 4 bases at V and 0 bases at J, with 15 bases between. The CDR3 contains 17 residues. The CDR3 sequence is CASSSTSREPNTGELFF. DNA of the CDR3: TGTGCCAGCAGTTCCACGTCTAGGGAGCCGAACACCGGGGAGCTGTTTTTT.

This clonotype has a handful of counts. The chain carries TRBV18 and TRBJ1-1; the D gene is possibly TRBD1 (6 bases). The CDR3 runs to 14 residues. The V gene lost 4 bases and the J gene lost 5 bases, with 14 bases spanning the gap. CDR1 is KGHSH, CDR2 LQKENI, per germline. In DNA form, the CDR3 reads TGTGCCAGCTCACAGACAGAGGGGGGAACTGAAGCTTTCTTT. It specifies CASSQTEGGTEAFF.